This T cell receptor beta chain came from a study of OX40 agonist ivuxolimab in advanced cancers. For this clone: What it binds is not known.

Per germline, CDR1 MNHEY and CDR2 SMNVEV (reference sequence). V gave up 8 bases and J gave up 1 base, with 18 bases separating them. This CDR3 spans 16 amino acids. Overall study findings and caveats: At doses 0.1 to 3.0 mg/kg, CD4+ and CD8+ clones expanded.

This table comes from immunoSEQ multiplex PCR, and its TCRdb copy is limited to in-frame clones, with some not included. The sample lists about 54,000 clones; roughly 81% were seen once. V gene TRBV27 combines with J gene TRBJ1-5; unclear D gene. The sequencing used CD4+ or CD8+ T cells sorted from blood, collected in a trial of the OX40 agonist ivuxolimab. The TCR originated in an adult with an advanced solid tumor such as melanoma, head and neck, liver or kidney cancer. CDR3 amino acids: CASRPTGWPSNQPQHF. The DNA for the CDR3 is TGTGCCAGCCGCCCGACCGGCTGGCCGAGCAATCAGCCCCAGCATTTT.